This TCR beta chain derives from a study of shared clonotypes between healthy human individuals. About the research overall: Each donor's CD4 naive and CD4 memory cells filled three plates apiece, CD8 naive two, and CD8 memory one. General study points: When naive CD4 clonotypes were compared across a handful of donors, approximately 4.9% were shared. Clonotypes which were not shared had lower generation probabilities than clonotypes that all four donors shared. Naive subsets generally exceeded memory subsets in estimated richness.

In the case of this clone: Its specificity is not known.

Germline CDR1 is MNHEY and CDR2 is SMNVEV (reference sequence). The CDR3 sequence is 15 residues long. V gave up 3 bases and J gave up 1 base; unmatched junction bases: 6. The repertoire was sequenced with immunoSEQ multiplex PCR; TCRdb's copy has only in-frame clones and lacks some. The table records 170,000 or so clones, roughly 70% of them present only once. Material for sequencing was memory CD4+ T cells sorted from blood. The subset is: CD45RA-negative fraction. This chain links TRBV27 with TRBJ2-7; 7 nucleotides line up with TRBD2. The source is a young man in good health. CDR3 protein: CASSFFRGRSYEQYF. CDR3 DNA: TGTGCCAGCAGTTTTTTTCGCGGGAGATCCTACGAGCAGTACTTC.